Each of the 2 T cell receptor beta chains below was sequenced from the same sample in a study of blood T cells in healthy people across ages. The authors ran a second PCR of roughly 7 to 11 cycles using a sample-barcoded 5' primer and a J-beta primer mix. MiXCR, run by TCRdb on the 5' RACE reads, gives a single entry per CDR3 protein. Seen here are about a million distinct CDR3 sequences, 48% observed once, and the top ten hold roughly 13%. Specimen: blood. The origin of the receptors is a man aged 30 to 45 in good health.

The DNA for the CDR3 is TGTGCCAGCACGAATGGTTACGGGGAGCTGTTTTTT. It yields the protein CASTNGYGELFF. The gene calls are TRBV27 and TRBJ2-2; D is ambiguous. This CDR3 comprises 12 residues. Germline V gene data show CDR1 as MNHEY and CDR2 as SMNVEV (reference sequence). Trimming cost V 7 bases and J 7 bases, with 10 bases left between them.

The rearrangement links TRBV12-3 or TRBV12-4 to TRBJ2-7; D might be TRBD2 (6 bases). CDR3 length: 14 residues. The V gene lost 7 bases and the J gene lost 0 bases, with 13 bases spanning the gap. CDR3 loop: CASTPSGSSYEQYF. CDR3 coding DNA: TGTGCCAGCACACCGTCCGGGAGCTCCTACGAGCAGTACTTC.